The following is a T cell receptor beta chain sequence with its context. This specimen belongs to a study of OX40 agonist ivuxolimab in advanced cancers. V was pared by 4 bases and J by 2 bases, with 9 bases between. Germline V gene lookup returns CDR1 MDHEN and CDR2 SYDVKM. CDR3 length: 14 residues. The table came from immunoSEQ multiplex PCR; TCRdb's copy has only in-frame clones and leaves some out. This sample has tens of thousands of clones, with about 80% found just once. This TCR was sampled from an adult with an advanced solid tumor such as melanoma, head and neck, liver or kidney cancer. The starting material was CD4+ or CD8+ T cells sorted from blood, obtained in a trial of the OX40 agonist ivuxolimab. This rearrangement joins TRBV28 to TRBJ1-3, with D uncertain. CDR3 DNA sequence: TGTGCCAGCAGTTATGTCCTAACTGGAAACACCATATATTTT. Translated, it gives CASSYVLTGNTIYF.